The next 25 T cell receptor beta chains were all read from a single sample in a study of OX40 agonist ivuxolimab in advanced cancers. Assay used: immunoSEQ multiplex PCR; TCRdb lists only in-frame clones, some missing. This repertoire shows approximately 130,000 clones, 85% to 95% found once; its top ten account for more than 1%. Sequenced material: CD4+ or CD8+ T cells sorted from blood, taken in a trial of the OX40 agonist ivuxolimab. These receptors came from an adult with an advanced solid tumor such as melanoma, head and neck, liver or kidney cancer.

The genes are TRBV6-1 and TRBJ1-3; D is uncertain. CDR1 is MNHNS and CDR2 is SASEGT in the germline V gene. V was clipped by 2 bases and J by 2 bases, with 13 bases between them. This CDR3 spans 16 amino acids. The CDR3 nucleotides read TGTGCCAGCAGTGAACCGGGTACGGTACCTGGAAACACCATATATTTT. Its translation: CASSEPGTVPGNTIYF.

V gene TRBV7-8 combines with J gene TRBJ1-2; D gene uncertain. Germline V gene lookup returns CDR1 SGHVS and CDR2 FQNEAQ. The ends were cut back, 4 bases at V and 8 bases at J, with 8 bases in the middle. CDR3 length: 11 amino acids. CDR3 coding DNA: TGTGCCAGCAGCTCCGGACTAGGCTACACCTTC. Protein sequence: CASSSGLGYTF.

This chain uses TRBV5-4 with TRBJ1-2; maybe TRBD1 (5 bases). The germline gives CDR1 SGHNT, CDR2 YYREEE (reference sequence). This CDR3 is built from 14 residues. The V and J ends lost 6 bases and 6 bases respectively, with 18 bases between them. The CDR3 nucleotides are TGTGCCAGCAACCAGGTGGGGCGGGGGAATGGCTACACCTTC. Its protein product is CASNQVGRGNGYTF. The entire variable domain, with the rest obtained from reference TRBV5-4 and TRBJ1-2, is as follows: ETGVTQSPTHLIKTRGQQVTLRCSSQSGHNTVSWYQQALGQGPQFIFQYYREEENGRGNFPPRFSGLQFPNYSSELNVNALELDDSALYLCASNQVGRGNGYTFGSGTRLTVV.

The chain uses TRBV6-6 and TRBJ2-4, with D possibly matching TRBD1 (7 bases). CDR1 is MNHNY and CDR2 is SVGAGI in the germline V gene (reference sequence). This CDR3 is built from 13 residues. V dropped 6 bases and J dropped 9 bases, with 15 bases sitting between them. CDR3 protein: CASRTGLGGIQYF. DNA for the CDR3: TGTGCCAGCAGGACAGGGCTCGGGGGCATTCAGTACTTC.

The V and J genes are TRBV7-2 and TRBJ1-2, with a tentative D call TRBD1 (5 bases). The CDR3 totals 15 residues. Germline CDR1 and CDR2: SGHTA and FQGNSA. With 1 base removed from V and 3 bases from J, the gap between germline ends came to 12 bases. The CDR3 spells CASSLVGQGDYGYTF. In DNA, the CDR3 is TGTGCCAGCAGCTTAGTCGGCCAGGGAGACTATGGCTACACCTTC.

This CDR3 is CASSPNGLAALSSYNEQFF. Written as DNA, the CDR3 is TGTGCCAGCAGCCCAAACGGACTAGCGGCGCTTAGCTCCTACAATGAGCAGTTCTTC. The chain joins TRBV4-2 to TRBJ2-1; TRBD2 aligns across 10 bases. The CDR3 runs 19 residues. Trimming cost V 4 bases and J 0 bases; bases outside gene matches: 12. CDR1 and CDR2 (germline): LGHNA, YNFKEQ.

This chain joins TRBV6-5 and TRBJ1-1; TRBD1 is a possible D gene (5 bases). This CDR3 has 13 amino acids. Germline CDR1 is MNHEY and CDR2 is SVGAGI. The ends were cut back, 2 bases at V and 5 bases at J, with 9 bases in the middle. The CDR3 here is CASSYDKGTEAFF. CDR3 DNA sequence: TGTGCCAGCAGTTACGACAAGGGGACTGAAGCTTTCTTT.

The chain uses TRBV2 and TRBJ2-2; 7 bases fit TRBD2. Germline CDR1 is SNHLY and CDR2 is FYNNEI. The V and J ends lost 6 bases and 7 bases, in that order; junction bases with no gene match: 5. The length of the CDR3 is 13 residues. CDR3 DNA: TGTGCCAGCAGCCAGCGGGGAGTCGGGGAGCTGTTTTTT. This encodes CASSQRGVGELFF.

This clone has at least ten counts. V usage is TRBV28 and J usage is TRBJ1-5, with D unclear. The CDR3 length is 12 residues. Germline V gives CDR1 MDHEN, CDR2 SYDVKM. V lost 10 bases and J 0 bases, leaving 7 bases between the germline ends. The CDR3 protein is CATVYSNQPQHF. The CDR3 DNA reads as TGTGCCACCGTTTATAGCAATCAGCCCCAGCATTTT. The entire variable domain, with the rest obtained from reference TRBV28 and TRBJ1-5, is as follows: DVKVTQSSRYLVKRTGEKVFLECVQDMDHENMFWYRQDPGLGLRLIYFSYDVKMKEKGDIPEGYSVSREKKERFSLILESASTNQTSMYLCATVYSNQPQHFGDGTRLSIL.

This chain links TRBV6-4 with TRBJ1-1, with 8 bases fitting TRBD1. CDR1 and CDR2 (germline): MRHNA, SNTAGT. The CDR3 is 14 residues long. V shed 5 bases, J shed 5 bases, and the junction held 7 bases outside the gene matches. CDR3: CASSPDRGGTEAFF. CDR3 coding DNA: TGTGCCAGCAGTCCTGACAGGGGAGGGACTGAAGCTTTCTTT.

J is TRBJ1-2 and V is TRBV7-9; D uncertain. This CDR3 region has 15 residues. Germline V lookup: CDR1 SEHNR, CDR2 FQNEAQ (reference sequence). With 5 bases removed from V and 2 bases from J, the gap between germline ends came to 15 bases. As DNA, the CDR3 is TGTGCCAGCAGCATAGGAAGGGATGGGAACTATGGCTACACCTTC. Translating gives CASSIGRDGNYGYTF. The full variable domain, rest sourced from reference TRBV7-9 and TRBJ1-2, is DTGVSQNPRHKITKRGQNVTFRCDPISEHNRLYWYRQTLGQGPEFLTYFQNEAQLEKSRLLSDRFSAERPKGSFSTLEIQRTEQGDSAMYLCASSIGRDGNYGYTFGSGTRLTVV.

The chain carries TRBV5-1 and TRBJ1-2; tentative D call: TRBD1 (5 bases). V dropped 0 bases and J dropped 5 bases, with 11 bases sitting between them. Germline V gives CDR1 SGHRS, CDR2 YFSETQ. The CDR3 has 14 amino acids. The CDR3 reads CASSLGQGTYGYTF. The CDR3 bases are TGCGCCAGCAGCTTGGGGCAGGGCACATATGGCTACACCTTC.

This chain links TRBV2 with TRBJ2-7; 7 bases are a match to TRBD2. J was trimmed by 2 bases and V by 7 bases; bases with no gene match: 8. The CDR3 runs 14 residues. CDR1 and CDR2 from the germline V gene are SNHLY and FYNNEI. For the CDR3, the DNA is TGTGCCAGCACCCCTCAGGCGGGGGCCTACGAGCAGTACTTC. This encodes CASTPQAGAYEQYF.

V is TRBV5-6 and J is TRBJ2-7, with TRBD2 matching 11 bases. J lost 2 bases, V lost 1 base, and 5 bases had no gene match. This CDR3 is 16 amino acids long. The germline gives CDR1 SGHDT, CDR2 YYEEEE. In DNA form, the CDR3 reads TGTGCCAGCAGCTTGAACCCTAGCGGGGGGACCTACGAGCAGTACTTC. Its protein product is CASSLNPSGGTYEQYF.

This chain uses TRBV7-2 with TRBJ2-5, with D tentatively TRBD2 (6 bases). With the DNA end fitting TRBJ2-7 better, the J assignment may be wrong. Germline CDR1 reads SGHTA; CDR2 reads FQGNSA. This CDR3 region has 16 residues. CDR3 amino acids: CASSLAAGGGTYEQYF. As DNA, the CDR3 is TGTGCCAGCAGCCTCGCGGCTGGGGGAGGAACCTACGAGCAGTACTTC.

V is TRBV29-1 and J is TRBJ2-7; 9 positions agree with TRBD1. J gave up 3 bases and V 6 bases, and 3 bases lay outside the gene matches. The germline gives CDR1 SQVTM, CDR2 ANQGSEA. CDR3 size: 12 residues. CDR3 DNA sequence: TGCAGCGTGCAGACAGGGGGCTACGAGCAGTACTTC. As protein: CSVQTGGYEQYF.

The CDR3 DNA sequence: TGTGCCAGCTCACCCCCCACAGGGTACGAGCAGTACTTC. This encodes CASSPPTGYEQYF. This chain links TRBV18 with TRBJ2-7; D possibly corresponds to TRBD1 (6 bases). CDR3 size: 13 residues. V gave up 3 bases and J gave up 4 bases, with 10 bases separating them. Germline CDR1 and CDR2: KGHSH and LQKENI.

V is TRBV12-5 and J is TRBJ2-1, with a possible D match to TRBD1 (6 bases). Trimming shortened V by 7 bases and J by 7 bases, and 11 bases separated the two germline ends. Germline lookup yields CDR1 LGHNT and CDR2 FRNRAP. The CDR3 length is 12 residues. CDR3 loop: CASAPRGNEQFF. The DNA of the CDR3 is TGTGCTAGTGCCCCGAGGGGGAATGAGCAGTTCTTC. Full variable domain (remainder filled in from reference TRBV12-5 and TRBJ2-1): DARVTQTPRHKVTEMGQEVTMRCQPILGHNTVFWYRQTMMQGLELLAYFRNRAPLDDSGMPKDRFSAEMPDATLATLKIQPSEPRDSAVYFCASAPRGNEQFFGPGTRLTVL.

The V call is TRBV7-9, the J call TRBJ2-3, with D possibly being TRBD2 (6 bases). Germline CDR1 and CDR2: SEHNR and FQNEAQ (reference sequence). V lost 0 bases, J lost 1 base, and 11 bases lay in between. CDR3 size: 16 residues. This chain's CDR3 is CASSLAATRRTDTQYF. The CDR3 DNA reads as TGTGCCAGCAGCTTAGCTGCGACTAGGCGCACAGATACGCAGTATTTT.

The chain carries TRBV4-3 and TRBJ1-4; D remains ambiguous. The germline V and J ends were trimmed by 1 base and 1 base, with 16 bases remaining between them. CDR3 size: 18 residues. The germline CDR1 and CDR2 sequences are LGHNA and YSLEER. CDR3 sequence (DNA): TGCGCCAGCAGCCAAGCTACGTTGGGGAGGATAACTAATGAAAAACTGTTTTTT. Its translation is CASSQATLGRITNEKLFF.

The chain combines TRBV6-6 with TRBJ2-7; 7 nucleotides line up with TRBD1. V gave up 6 bases and J gave up 3 bases; unmatched junction bases: 8. The germline V gene encodes CDR1 MNHNY and CDR2 SVGAGI (reference sequence). The CDR3 contains 14 residues. CDR3 DNA: TGTGCCAGCAGGAGACAGGGAGTTTTCTACGAGCAGTACTTC. Translating it yields CASRRQGVFYEQYF.

V gene TRBV6-1 combines with J gene TRBJ1-1, with D tentatively TRBD1 (6 bases). Trimming removed 4 bases from V and 5 bases from J, with 11 bases in between. Per germline, CDR1 MNHNS and CDR2 SASEGT. This CDR3 spans 13 amino acids. The CDR3 loop is CASSAGADTEAFF. Here the CDR3 DNA reads TGTGCCAGCAGTGCAGGGGCTGATACTGAAGCTTTCTTT.

This clone was found once. The chain links TRBV10-3 to TRBJ2-7; D call uncertain. Trimming cost V 4 bases and J 6 bases, with 10 bases left between them. The CDR3 sequence is 12 residues long. Germline assignment: CDR1 ENHRY and CDR2 SYGVKD. CDR3 sequence reads: CAISVKTGEQYF. In DNA, the CDR3 is TGTGCCATCAGTGTTAAAACGGGCGAGCAGTACTTC.

The J gene is TRBJ2-7, the V gene TRBV11-2, with D possibly TRBD2 on 6 matching bases. The germline CDR1 and CDR2 sequences are SGHAT and FQNNGV. CDR3 length equals 16 residues. V was pared by 1 base and J by 4 bases, with 17 bases between. CDR3 bases: TGTGCCAGCAGCTTAGCGGTAGGACTACCATATTACGAGCAGTACTTC. It is translated as CASSLAVGLPYYEQYF.

The CDR3 is CASSLAPGQGNTIYF. The CDR3, as DNA: TGCGCCAGCAGCTTGGCCCCGGGACAGGGAAACACCATATATTTT. The J gene is TRBJ1-3, the V gene TRBV5-1; 7 positions agree with TRBD1. V dropped 0 bases and J dropped 4; count of bases not matched to a gene: 4. The CDR3 contains 15 residues. CDR1 and CDR2 from the germline V gene are SGHRS and YFSETQ.